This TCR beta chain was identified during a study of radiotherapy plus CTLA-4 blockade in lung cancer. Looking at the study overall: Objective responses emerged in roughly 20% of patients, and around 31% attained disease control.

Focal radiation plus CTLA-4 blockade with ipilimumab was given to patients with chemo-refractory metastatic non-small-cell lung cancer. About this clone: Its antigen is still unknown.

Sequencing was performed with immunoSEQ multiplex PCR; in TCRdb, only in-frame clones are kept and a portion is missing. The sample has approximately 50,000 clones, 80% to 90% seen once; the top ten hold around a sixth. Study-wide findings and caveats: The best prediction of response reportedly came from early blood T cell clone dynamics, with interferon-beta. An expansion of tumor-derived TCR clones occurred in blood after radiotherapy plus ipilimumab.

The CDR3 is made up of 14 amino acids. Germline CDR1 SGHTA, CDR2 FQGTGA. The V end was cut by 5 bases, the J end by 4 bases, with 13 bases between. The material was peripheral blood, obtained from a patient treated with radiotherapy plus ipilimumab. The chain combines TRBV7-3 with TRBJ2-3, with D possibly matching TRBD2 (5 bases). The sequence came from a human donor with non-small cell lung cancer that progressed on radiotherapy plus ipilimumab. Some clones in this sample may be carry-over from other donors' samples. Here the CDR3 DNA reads TGTGCCAGCAGCCCAGCGAGGGCCGCAGATACGCAGTATTTT. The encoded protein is CASSPARAADTQYF.